The rows below give T cell receptor beta chains drawn from one sample of a study of OX40 agonist ivuxolimab in advanced cancers. Using immunoSEQ multiplex PCR, the repertoire was profiled, and TCRdb retains in-frame clones only, with some absent. The table shows some 35,000 clones, with around three quarters occurring only once. Sequencing used CD4+ or CD8+ T cells sorted from blood, obtained in a trial of the OX40 agonist ivuxolimab. These receptors all stem from an adult with an advanced solid tumor such as melanoma, head and neck, liver or kidney cancer. CDR3s include the opening cysteine and the closing phenylalanine or tryptophan. Fields, in order: D gene, clone size, J gene, V gene, CDR3 protein, CDR3 DNA. D genes are given only for firm matches. Clone sizes are given selectively: once, few, many, or a class where the clone is expanded.

D: TRBD2; size: .; J: TRBJ2-2; V: TRBV4-1; CDR3: CASSQFGAGAPDGELFF; DNA: TGCGCCAGCAGCCAATTTGGTGCGGGAGCCCCGGACGGGGAGCTGTTTTTT
D: .; size: .; J: TRBJ2-7; V: TRBV5-1; CDR3: CASTPGDPYEQYF; DNA: TGCGCCAGCACCCCAGGAGACCCCTACGAGCAGTACTTC
D: TRBD1; size: once; J: TRBJ2-5; V: TRBV7-8; CDR3: CASSPGTGRGGETQYF; DNA: TGTGCCAGCAGCCCCGGGACAGGGAGGGGTGGAGAGACCCAGTACTTC
D: .; size: .; J: TRBJ1-1; V: TRBV28; CDR3: CASSLYPNTEAFF; DNA: TGTGCCAGCAGTTTATACCCGAACACTGAAGCTTTCTTT
D: .; size: .; J: TRBJ1-5; V: TRBV28; CDR3: CASAGYGNQPQHF; DNA: TGTGCCAGCGCAGGGTACGGCAATCAGCCCCAGCATTTT
D: .; size: .; J: TRBJ1-1; V: TRBV7-2; CDR3: CASSYSKNTEAFF; DNA: TGTGCCAGCAGCTATTCTAAGAACACTGAAGCTTTCTTT
D: TRBD2; size: .; J: TRBJ2-1; V: TRBV4-1; CDR3: CASSQAGSSGRANEQFF; DNA: TGCGCCAGCAGCCAAGCGGGTTCTAGCGGGAGGGCCAATGAGCAGTTCTTC
D: .; size: .; J: TRBJ1-1; V: TRBV6-5; CDR3: CASSRTVLNTEAFF; DNA: TGTGCCAGCAGCCGGACAGTCCTGAACACTGAAGCTTTCTTT
D: .; size: .; J: TRBJ2-1; V: TRBV7-6; CDR3: CASSLGARSYNEQFF; DNA: TGTGCCAGCAGCTTAGGGGCCCGCTCCTACAATGAGCAGTTCTTC
D: TRBD2; size: .; J: TRBJ2-7; V: TRBV5-1; CDR3: CASSEQPSGNSYEQYF; DNA: TGCGCCAGCAGCGAGCAGCCTAGCGGGAACTCCTACGAGCAGTACTTC
D: .; size: .; J: TRBJ2-5; V: TRBV6-5; CDR3: CASGSVGETQYF; DNA: TGTGCCAGCGGAAGCGTGGGGGAGACCCAGTACTTC
D: TRBD2; size: .; J: TRBJ2-1; V: TRBV9; CDR3: CASTEREGSYNEQFF; DNA: TGTGCCAGCACGGAGCGGGAGGGCTCCTACAATGAGCAGTTCTTC
D: TRBD1; size: .; J: TRBJ1-1; V: TRBV28; CDR3: CASVRTGWNTEAFF; DNA: TGTGCCAGCGTACGGACAGGTTGGAACACTGAAGCTTTCTTT
D: TRBD1; size: .; J: TRBJ1-5; V: TRBV28; CDR3: CASSLRWDRGVGNQPQHF; DNA: TGTGCCAGCAGTTTAAGGTGGGACAGGGGGGTCGGCAATCAGCCCCAGCATTTT
D: .; size: few; J: TRBJ1-3; V: TRBV7-9; CDR3: CASSQGAAGNTIYF; DNA: TGTGCCAGCAGCCAAGGGGCAGCAGGAAACACCATATATTTT
D: .; size: .; J: TRBJ1-2; V: TRBV28; CDR3: CARVNGGYTF; DNA: TGTGCCAGAGTTAATGGGGGCTACACCTTC
D: .; size: .; J: TRBJ1-1; V: TRBV10-3; CDR3: CAITGTGTTEAFF; DNA: TGTGCCATCACCGGAACAGGGACCACTGAAGCTTTCTTT
D: TRBD1; size: once; J: TRBJ1-6; V: TRBV6-5; CDR3: CASSYAGQGGYSPLHF; DNA: TGTGCCAGCAGTTACGCGGGACAGGGAGGGTATTCACCCCTCCACTTT
D: .; size: .; J: TRBJ2-7; V: TRBV19; CDR3: CASSMLGNEQYF; DNA: TGTGCCAGTAGTATGCTAGGGAACGAGCAGTACTTC
D: .; size: .; J: TRBJ1-2; V: TRBV30; CDR3: CAWSFLERGYGYTF; DNA: TGTGCCTGGAGTTTTCTGGAAAGGGGCTATGGCTACACCTTC
D: .; size: .; J: TRBJ2-7; V: TRBV5-6; CDR3: CASASQGTHEQYF; DNA: TGTGCCAGCGCCAGTCAGGGTACCCACGAGCAGTACTTC
D: TRBD2; size: .; J: TRBJ2-7; V: TRBV4-1; CDR3: CASSQNLAGGTYEQYF; DNA: TGCGCCAGCAGCCAGAACCTAGCGGGAGGAACCTACGAGCAGTACTTC
D: .; size: .; J: TRBJ2-7; V: TRBV21-1; CDR3: CASSKVPRVAGSFRDEQYF; DNA: TGTGCCAGCAGCAAAGTCCCTCGGGTGGCAGGTTCGTTCCGGGACGAGCAGTACTTC
D: .; size: .; J: TRBJ2-3; V: TRBV5-1; CDR3: CATATGVVPDTQYF; DNA: TGCGCCACCGCGACGGGGGTCGTCCCAGATACGCAGTATTTT
D: .; size: few; J: TRBJ2-7; V: TRBV7-2; CDR3: CASSLVRYEQYF; DNA: TGTGCCAGCAGCTTAGTTCGGTACGAGCAGTACTTC
D: .; size: .; J: TRBJ2-4; V: TRBV28; CDR3: CASSFGGQNIQYF; DNA: TGTGCCAGCAGTTTCGGAGGGCAAAACATTCAGTACTTC
D: .; size: .; J: TRBJ1-2; V: TRBV29-1; CDR3: CSVQGAGVDYTF; DNA: TGCAGCGTTCAAGGGGCGGGGGTGGACTACACCTTC
D: .; size: .; J: TRBJ1-2; V: TRBV5-1; CDR3: CASSFESGLSYTF; DNA: TGCGCCAGCAGCTTTGAATCAGGATTGAGCTACACCTTC
D: TRBD1; size: few; J: TRBJ2-3; V: TRBV30; CDR3: CAWRLPGQGTDTQYF; DNA: TGTGCCTGGAGATTACCGGGACAGGGGACAGATACGCAGTATTTT
D: .; size: .; J: TRBJ1-3; V: TRBV15; CDR3: CATSRQASSGNTIYF; DNA: TGTGCCACCAGCCGGCAGGCGAGCTCTGGAAACACCATATATTTT
D: .; size: .; J: TRBJ2-3; V: TRBV18; CDR3: CASSPERVTDTQYF; DNA: TGTGCCAGCTCACCGGAAAGAGTCACAGATACGCAGTATTTT